Each of the 3 T cell receptor beta chains below was sequenced from the same sample in a study of blood T cell repertoires in COVID-19. Repertoires were generated with immunoSEQ multiplex PCR, while TCRdb's copy carries only in-frame clones and drops some. The sample has 120,000 to 150,000 clones, over 75% seen once; the top ten hold 10% to 15%. The sequencing input was peripheral blood. These receptors were taken from a man in his 60s with active or convalescent COVID-19.

This clone was picked up a small number of times. The V gene is TRBV30, the J gene TRBJ1-2; 7 bases are a match to TRBD1. Germline values: CDR1 GTSNPN, CDR2 SVGIG (reference sequence). CDR3 length equals 11 residues. V lost 7 bases, J lost 8 bases, and 7 bases stayed unmatched. As DNA, the CDR3 is TGTGCCTCCGGAAGGGGGCAGGGCTACACCTTC. This translates into CASGRGQGYTF.

V and J are TRBV19 and TRBJ1-1, with D maybe TRBD1 (6 bases). The V gene's germline CDR1 is LNHDA and CDR2 SQIVND (reference sequence). This CDR3 has 17 residues. Between the trimmed V and J ends, which lost 7 bases and 0 bases, there was a span of 21 bases. The CDR3: CASTPHTGNTMNTEAFF. The CDR3 nucleotides are TGTGCCAGTACCCCCCACACAGGGAATACTATGAACACTGAAGCTTTCTTT.

The V call is TRBV6-2 or TRBV6-3, the J call TRBJ2-4; 7 nucleotides agree with TRBD2. Germline CDR1 and CDR2: MNHEY and SVGEGT. The CDR3 contains 15 residues. Trimming removed 6 bases from V and 3 bases from J; junction bases left unmatched: 8. Here the CDR3 reads CASSSGLADKNIQYF. In DNA form, the CDR3 reads TGTGCCAGCAGCTCAGGTCTAGCGGACAAAAACATTCAGTACTTC.